This is a list of T cell receptor beta chains from one sample in a study of T cell repertoires in cytomegalovirus infection. One entry per CDR3 protein, called by TCRdb with MiXCR from the reads. The table lists roughly 760,000 distinct CDR3 sequences, less than 40% of them singletons. Specimen: PBMCs. These TCRs come from a human donor in good health (CMV status not recorded). Some clones in this sample may be carry-over from other donors' samples. Each CDR3 is given with its conserved first and last residue. A D gene is named only where the DNA matches it firmly. Only part of the rows carry a size: once, few, many, or a class if the clone is expanded.

d_call,clone_size,j_call,v_call,cdr3_aa,cdr3_nt
NA,NA,TRBJ1-1,TRBV7-9,CASSRTGSAFF,TGTGCCAGCAGTCGAACAGGGTCGGCTTTCTTT
NA,once,TRBJ1-1,TRBV12-3/TRBV12-4,CASSLRGLHPRAFF,TGTGCCAGCAGTTTACGGGGCCTCCATCCGAGGGCTTTCTTT
NA,NA,TRBJ2-1,TRBV5-1,CASSLEDSIYNEQFF,TGCGCCAGCAGCTTGGAGGACTCCATCTACAATGAGCAGTTCTTC
NA,NA,TRBJ2-7,TRBV7-4,CASRRDPVYEQYF,TGTGCCAGCCGCCGGGACCCCGTCTACGAGCAGTACTTC
TRBD1,NA,TRBJ2-1,TRBV2,CASTLRGQANSYNEQFF,TGTGCCAGCACTCTAAGGGGACAGGCTAACTCCTACAATGAGCAGTTCTTC
TRBD1,few,TRBJ2-7,TRBV4-1,CASSHRTGGDYEQYF,TGCGCCAGCAGCCATCGGACAGGGGGTGACTACGAGCAGTACTTC
NA,NA,TRBJ1-2,TRBV6-6,CASSYSQQANYGYTF,TGTGCCAGCAGTTACTCGCAACAGGCCAACTATGGCTACACCTTC
TRBD2,NA,TRBJ2-5,TRBV6-1,CASSEGAISGGYETQYF,TGTGCCAGCAGTGAGGGGGCAATTAGCGGGGGGTACGAGACCCAGTACTTC
TRBD1,few,TRBJ1-5,TRBV6-2/TRBV6-3,CASSKYQGADNQPQHF,TGTGCCAGCAGTAAATATCAGGGGGCGGACAATCAGCCCCAGCATTTT
NA,NA,TRBJ1-5,TRBV19,CASSIVGRAGQPQHF,TGTGCCAGTAGTATAGTCGGCAGGGCGGGTCAGCCCCAGCATTTT
TRBD1,NA,TRBJ1-2,TRBV19,CASSPSDREVYGYTF,TGTGCCAGTAGTCCCTCGGACAGGGAAGTTTATGGCTACACCTTC
NA,NA,TRBJ2-3,TRBV14,CASSQKSSTDTQYF,TGTGCCAGCAGCCAAAAATCTAGCACAGATACGCAGTATTTT
NA,NA,TRBJ1-1,TRBV20-1,CSARQGSTEAFF,TGCAGTGCTAGACAGGGTTCCACTGAAGCTTTCTTT
NA,NA,TRBJ2-7,TRBV6-1,CASSASGRISYEQYF,TGTGCCAGCAGTGCTTCTGGGAGGATCTCCTACGAGCAGTACTTC
NA,few,TRBJ2-7,TRBV2,CASSEVLGSYEQYF,TGTGCCAGCAGTGAAGTTCTAGGCTCCTACGAGCAGTACTTC
TRBD1,NA,TRBJ1-3,TRBV28,CASRTGGTPTGNTIYF,TGTGCCAGCAGGACAGGGGGTACCCCCACTGGAAACACCATATATTTT
NA,NA,TRBJ1-2,TRBV11-2,CASSHTVGGVYGYTF,TGTGCCAGCAGCCACACCGTGGGAGGGGTCTATGGCTACACCTTC
NA,few,TRBJ2-1,TRBV19,CASIMDSQHNEQFF,TGTGCCAGTATAATGGACTCCCAGCACAATGAGCAGTTCTTC
TRBD1,few,TRBJ2-7,TRBV28,CASRDRGRGGEQYF,TGTGCCAGCCGGGACAGGGGGCGCGGGGGAGAGCAGTACTTC
NA,NA,TRBJ2-1,TRBV20-1,CSASKQFYNEQFF,TGCAGTGCTAGTAAACAGTTCTACAATGAGCAGTTCTTC
NA,NA,TRBJ1-4,TRBV7-6,CASSLGTSAQGEKLFF,TGTGCCAGCAGCTTAGGGACATCAGCGCAGGGTGAAAAACTGTTTTTT
TRBD2,few,TRBJ2-1,TRBV11-3,CASSLSNGGAPQFF,TGTGCCAGCAGCTTATCCAACGGGGGGGCCCCCCAGTTCTTC
NA,NA,TRBJ1-1,TRBV27,CASWEVNTEAFF,TGTGCCAGCTGGGAAGTGAACACTGAAGCTTTCTTT
NA,few,TRBJ1-1,TRBV19,CASSNTRPIAVEAFF,TGTGCCAGTAGTAACACACGACCGATTGCAGTTGAAGCTTTCTTT
NA,few,TRBJ2-4,TRBV12-3/TRBV12-4,CASSPEVGSRKEYF,TGTGCCAGCAGCCCGGAAGTTGGGTCGCGGAAAGAGTACTTC
TRBD2,many,TRBJ2-5,TRBV6-5,CASSYSGGGGETQYF,TGTGCCAGCAGTTACTCGGGCGGGGGTGGGGAGACCCAGTACTTC
TRBD2,NA,TRBJ2-1,TRBV7-6,CASSAATSGRAGDNEQFF,TGTGCCAGCAGCGCAGCGACTAGCGGGAGAGCAGGGGACAATGAGCAGTTCTTC
NA,many,TRBJ1-1,TRBV7-2,CASSLSGGVNTEAFF,TGTGCCAGCAGCCTCTCGGGAGGAGTGAACACTGAAGCTTTCTTT
NA,NA,TRBJ2-3,TRBV10-1,CASSRDPGTDTQYF,TGCGCCAGCAGCCGGGACCCCGGCACAGATACGCAGTATTTT
NA,many,TRBJ1-5,TRBV7-2,CASSLVRPGGNQPQHF,TGTGCCAGCAGCTTAGTTAGACCGGGGGGCAATCAGCCCCAGCATTTT
NA,NA,TRBJ2-2,TRBV12-3/TRBV12-4,CASSFWGGTGELFF,TGTGCCAGCAGTTTCTGGGGCGGCACCGGGGAGCTGTTTTTT
TRBD1,NA,TRBJ1-3,TRBV29-1,CSVEDPKEGAQWGNTIYF,TGCAGCGTTGAAGACCCAAAGGAGGGGGCGCAGTGGGGAAACACCATATATTTT
NA,NA,TRBJ2-1,TRBV29-1,CSGRDNEQFF,TGCAGCGGCAGAGACAATGAGCAGTTCTTC
NA,NA,TRBJ1-3,TRBV28,CASIPNSGSGNTIYF,TGTGCCAGCATCCCAAATTCAGGCTCTGGAAACACCATATATTTT
NA,few,TRBJ1-4,TRBV7-2,CASSLQPLGELFF,TGTGCCAGCAGCTTACAACCCCTTGGGGAACTGTTTTTT
TRBD1,NA,TRBJ1-6,TRBV30,CAGGQGTNSPLHF,TGTGCCGGTGGACAGGGGACCAATTCACCCCTCCACTTT
NA,NA,TRBJ1-5,TRBV19,CVPFRPYSNQPQHF,TGTGTCCCTTTTAGACCTTATAGCAATCAGCCCCAGCATTTT
NA,NA,TRBJ1-5,TRBV27,CASSLFGPLSNQPQHF,TGTGCCAGCAGTTTATTTGGGCCCCTTAGCAATCAGCCCCAGCATTTT
NA,few,TRBJ1-1,TRBV7-2,CASSPPTGRTEAFF,TGTGCCAGCAGCCCCCCCACGGGCAGGACCGAAGCTTTCTTT
NA,few,TRBJ1-3,TRBV5-4,CASSLSGRPGNTIYF,TGTGCCAGCAGCTTGAGCGGACGACCTGGAAACACCATATATTTT